This TCR beta chain comes out of a study of cytomegalovirus exposure and HLA in healthy donors. A remark on this clone: Antigen: not known.

Primers: 60 Vbeta forward and 13 Jbeta reverse. The assay was immunoSEQ multiplex PCR, and TCRdb's table has in-frame clones only and misses some. In the table there are approximately 110,000 clones, approximately 70% of which are singletons. The J segment lost 4 bases and the V segment lost 1 base, leaving 12 bases of the junction unmatched. CDR1 is SGHTA and CDR2 is FQGTGA in the germline V gene. This CDR3 contains 17 residues. Study observations and caveats: Trimming of TCR beta V- and J-genes showed a link, identified in a later analysis, to a missense DCLRE1C variant. Rates of TCR association differed by HLA locus in a later analysis, with DRB1 highest and HLA-C lowest. Analyzed later, most CMV-associated TCR beta chains appeared HLA-restricted. Most of the TCR beta V segments (in an earlier analysis) were productive either about 87% or about 30% of the time.

This receptor was obtained from a middle-aged man in good health and CMV-seropositive. The chain combines TRBV7-3 with TRBJ2-5; 7 positions agree with TRBD2. The sample taken for sequencing was PBMCs. The CDR3: CASSLSGASGSVETQYF. Here the CDR3 DNA reads TGTGCCAGCAGCTTAAGTGGGGCTAGCGGATCCGTAGAGACCCAGTACTTC.